The T cell receptor beta chain described here comes from a study of blood T cell repertoires in COVID-19. About the research overall: Collection of acute and convalescent COVID-19 samples took place in the United States, Italy and Spain.

The germline CDR1 and CDR2 sequences are SGHNT and YYREEE (reference sequence). The CDR3 has 16 residues. V trimming: 4 bases; J trimming: 4 bases; junction bases outside the gene matches: 9. Allocation to cohorts depended on clinical history reported by the participants. Only in-frame clones appear in the TCRdb table, and some are missing; sequencing was by immunoSEQ multiplex PCR. This table holds some 380,000 clones, over 75% found once. This clonotype originated in a woman aged 40 to 50 with acute COVID-19. V gene TRBV5-4 combines with J gene TRBJ2-3; TRBD1 matches at 10 bases. The sample taken for sequencing was PBMCs or T cells enriched from blood (not recorded which). CDR3 loop: CASSVRTGGSSDTQYF. DNA of the CDR3: TGTGCCAGCAGCGTGCGGACAGGGGGAAGTTCAGATACGCAGTATTTT.